This paragraph covers one T cell receptor (beta chain) sequence. This record comes from a study of read filtering for tumor transcriptome and immune sequencing. The overall study: Among patients, under 20 were male and some 15 female, aged 47 to 80 (mean around 66).

The library was built from roughly 400 ng RNA with molecular barcoded adaptors for alpha/delta and beta/gamma chains. One entry per CDR3 protein results from TCRdb running MiXCR on the reads. The sample yields about 5,700 distinct CDR3 sequences, roughly 21% seen once. Germline V CDR1 and CDR2: SQVTM, ANQGSEA. After removal of 4 bases from V and 3 bases from J, the junction contained 6 bases not matched to a gene. There are 15 residues in the CDR3. The specimen was a population of CD138-negative cells sorted from bone marrow. The V call is TRBV29-1, the J call TRBJ2-2; 9 bases match TRBD1. This sequence was found in a donor at least 40 years old with multiple myeloma. CDR3 sequence: CSVATGGSYTGELFF. CDR3 DNA sequence: TGCAGCGTTGCTACAGGGGGCTCCTACACCGGGGAGCTGTTTTTT.